A single sample gave rise to the 4 T cell receptor beta chains below, sequenced in a study of blood T cell repertoires in COVID-19. Profiled with immunoSEQ multiplex PCR; TCRdb holds only in-frame clones, not every one. The table lists fewer than 300,000 clones, roughly 90% of them singletons. The sequencing sample was made of PBMCs or T cells enriched from blood (not recorded which). All receptors derive from a woman aged 25 to 39 who had recovered from COVID-19.

The chain links TRBV6-1 to TRBJ1-3, with TRBD1 as a possible D gene (6 bases). Trimming removed 3 bases at V and 0 bases at J, with 12 bases between. The CDR3 consists of 16 residues. Germline V CDR1 and CDR2: MNHNS, SASEGT. For the CDR3, the DNA is TGTGCCAGCAGTGACGGGGGGCTTAGCTCTGGAAACACCATATATTTT. As protein: CASSDGGLSSGNTIYF.

CDR3 in DNA: TGTGCCAGCAGCCTCACAGGACTAGCGGGGGGGCGATATGAGCAGTTCTTC. This sequence encodes CASSLTGLAGGRYEQFF. V and J are TRBV7-3 and TRBJ2-1; 15 nucleotides line up with TRBD2. The CDR3 covers 17 residues. CDR1 is SGHTA, CDR2 FQGTGA, per germline. V gave up 5 bases and J gave up 8 bases; unmatched junction bases: 10.

This rearrangement joins TRBV5-1 to TRBJ2-7, with D maybe TRBD1 (5 bases). V lost 0 bases to trimming and J lost 3 bases, with 10 bases between them. Germline V CDR1 and CDR2: SGHRS, YFSETQ. The CDR3 consists of 14 residues. The CDR3 DNA reads as TGCGCCAGCAGCTTGGGGCTCGACAGCTACGAGCAGTACTTC. This codes for CASSLGLDSYEQYF.

This chain connects TRBV5-1 to TRBJ1-6; a weak D match, TRBD1 (5 bases). The germline V gene has CDR1 SGHRS and CDR2 YFSETQ. Trimming took 0 bases from V and 6 from J, leaving 7 bases between them. There are 14 residues in the CDR3. The CDR3 loop is CASSLDRFNSPLHF. The CDR3 bases are TGCGCCAGCAGCTTGGACAGGTTTAATTCACCCCTCCACTTT. The variable domain in full, with the rest retrieved from reference TRBV5-1 and TRBJ1-6, is KAGVTQTPRYLIKTRGQQVTLSCSPISGHRSVSWYQQTPGQGLQFLFEYFSETQRNKGNFPGRFSGRQFSNSRSEMNVSTLELGDSALYLCASSLDRFNSPLHFGNGTRLTVT.